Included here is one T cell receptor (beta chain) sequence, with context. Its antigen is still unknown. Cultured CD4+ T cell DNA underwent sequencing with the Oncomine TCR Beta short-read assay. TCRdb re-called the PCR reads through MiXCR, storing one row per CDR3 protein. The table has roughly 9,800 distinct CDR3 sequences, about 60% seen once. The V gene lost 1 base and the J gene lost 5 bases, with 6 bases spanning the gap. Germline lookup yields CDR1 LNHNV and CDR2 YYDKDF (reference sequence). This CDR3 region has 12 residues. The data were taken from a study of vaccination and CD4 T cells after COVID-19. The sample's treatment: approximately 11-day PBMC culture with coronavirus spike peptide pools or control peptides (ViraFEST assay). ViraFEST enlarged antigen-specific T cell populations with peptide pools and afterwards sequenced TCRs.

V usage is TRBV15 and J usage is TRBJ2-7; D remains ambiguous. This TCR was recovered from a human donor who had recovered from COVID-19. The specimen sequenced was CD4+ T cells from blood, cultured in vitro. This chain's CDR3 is CATSRAYNEQYF. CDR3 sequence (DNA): TGTGCCACCAGCAGAGCATACAACGAGCAGTACTTC.